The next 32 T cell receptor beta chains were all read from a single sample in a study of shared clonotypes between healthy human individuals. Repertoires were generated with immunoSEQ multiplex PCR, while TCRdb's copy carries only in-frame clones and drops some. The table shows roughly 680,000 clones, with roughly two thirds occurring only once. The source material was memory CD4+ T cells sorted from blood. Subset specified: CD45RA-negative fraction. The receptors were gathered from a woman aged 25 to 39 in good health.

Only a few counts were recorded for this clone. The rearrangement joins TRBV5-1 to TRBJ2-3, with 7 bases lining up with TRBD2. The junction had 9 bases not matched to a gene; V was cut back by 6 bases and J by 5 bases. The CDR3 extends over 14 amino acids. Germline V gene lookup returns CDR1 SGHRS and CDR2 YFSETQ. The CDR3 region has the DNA TGCGCCAGCACACCGGGAGGCCCTGGAGATACGCAGTATTTT. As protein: CASTPGGPGDTQYF.

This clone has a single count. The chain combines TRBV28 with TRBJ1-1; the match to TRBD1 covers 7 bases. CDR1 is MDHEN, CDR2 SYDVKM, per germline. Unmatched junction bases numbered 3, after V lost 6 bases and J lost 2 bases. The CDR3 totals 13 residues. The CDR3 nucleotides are TGTGCCAGCAGATACAGGGGAAACACTGAAGCTTTCTTT. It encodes CASRYRGNTEAFF.

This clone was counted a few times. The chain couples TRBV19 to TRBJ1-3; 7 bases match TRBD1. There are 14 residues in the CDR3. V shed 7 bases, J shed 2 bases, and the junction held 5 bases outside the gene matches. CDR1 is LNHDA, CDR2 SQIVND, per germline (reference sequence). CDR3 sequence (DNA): TGTGCCAGTACCTCAGGACAGGCTGGAAACACCATATATTTT. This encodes CASTSGQAGNTIYF.

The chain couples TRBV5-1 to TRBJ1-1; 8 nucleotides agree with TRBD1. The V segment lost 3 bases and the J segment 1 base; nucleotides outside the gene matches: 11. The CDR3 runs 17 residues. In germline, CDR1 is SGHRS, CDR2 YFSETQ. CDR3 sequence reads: CASSSKMAGTGNTEAFF. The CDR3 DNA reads TGCGCCAGCAGCTCTAAGATGGCTGGGACAGGGAACACTGAAGCTTTCTTT.

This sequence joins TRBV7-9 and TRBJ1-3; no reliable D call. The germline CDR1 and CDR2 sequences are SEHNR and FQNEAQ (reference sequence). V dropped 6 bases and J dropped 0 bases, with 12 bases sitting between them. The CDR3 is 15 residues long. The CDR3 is CASSENTVSGNTIYF. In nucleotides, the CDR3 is TGTGCCAGCAGTGAGAACACGGTCTCTGGAAACACCATATATTTT.

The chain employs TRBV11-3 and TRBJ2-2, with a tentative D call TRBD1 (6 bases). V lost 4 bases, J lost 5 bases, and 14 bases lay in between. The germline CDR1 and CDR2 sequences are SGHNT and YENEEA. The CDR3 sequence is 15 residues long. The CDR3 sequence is CASSSSTGPTGELFF. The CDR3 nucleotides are TGTGCCAGCAGCTCCTCGACAGGTCCAACCGGGGAGCTGTTTTTT. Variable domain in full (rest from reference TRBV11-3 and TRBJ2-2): EAGVVQSPRYKIIEKKQPVAFWCNPISGHNTLYWYLQNLGQGPELLIRYENEEAVDDSQLPKDRFSAERLKGVDSTLKIQPAELGDSAVYLCASSSSTGPTGELFFGEGSRLTVL.

The CDR3 loop is CASSPRLGASGATDTQYF. CDR3 sequence (DNA): TGTGCCAGCAGCCCTCGACTGGGTGCTAGCGGAGCCACAGATACGCAGTATTTT. J is TRBJ2-3 and V is TRBV7-2; 7 bases fit TRBD2. V lost 5 bases, J lost 2 bases, and 16 bases stayed unmatched. This CDR3 comprises 18 residues. CDR1 and CDR2 from the germline V gene are SGHTA and FQGNSA. Variable domain in full (rest from reference TRBV7-2 and TRBJ2-3): GAGVSQSPSNKVTEKGKDVELRCDPISGHTALYWYRQSLGQGLEFLIYFQGNSAPDKSGLPSDRFSAERTGGSVSTLTIQRTQQEDSAVYLCASSPRLGASGATDTQYFGPGTRLTVL.

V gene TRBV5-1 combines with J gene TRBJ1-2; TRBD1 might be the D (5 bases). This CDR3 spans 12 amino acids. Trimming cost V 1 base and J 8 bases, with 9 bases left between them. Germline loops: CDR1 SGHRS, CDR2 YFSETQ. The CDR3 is CASSLLGDGYTF. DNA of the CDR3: TGCGCCAGCAGCTTGTTAGGGGACGGCTACACCTTC.

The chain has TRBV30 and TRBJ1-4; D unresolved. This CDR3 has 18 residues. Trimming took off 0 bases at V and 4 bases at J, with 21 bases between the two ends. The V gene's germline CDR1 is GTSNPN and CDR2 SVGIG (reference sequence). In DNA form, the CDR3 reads TGTGCCTGGAGTGTAAAAGGACGGGGAACGTCGGATAATGAAAAACTGTTTTTT. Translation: CAWSVKGRGTSDNEKLFF.

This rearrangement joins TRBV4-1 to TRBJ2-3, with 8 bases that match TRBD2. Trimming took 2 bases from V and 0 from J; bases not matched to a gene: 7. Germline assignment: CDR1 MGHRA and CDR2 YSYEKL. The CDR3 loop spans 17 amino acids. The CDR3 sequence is CASSQSNSGASTDTQYF. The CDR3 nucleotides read TGCGCCAGCAGCCAATCCAATAGCGGGGCTAGCACAGATACGCAGTATTTT.

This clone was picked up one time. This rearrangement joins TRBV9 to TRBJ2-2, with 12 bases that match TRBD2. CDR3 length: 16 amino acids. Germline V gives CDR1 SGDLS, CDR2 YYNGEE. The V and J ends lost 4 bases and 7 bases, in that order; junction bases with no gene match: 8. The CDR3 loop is CASSPTSGSVFGELFF. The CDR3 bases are TGTGCCAGCAGCCCGACTAGCGGGAGTGTTTTCGGGGAGCTGTTTTTT.

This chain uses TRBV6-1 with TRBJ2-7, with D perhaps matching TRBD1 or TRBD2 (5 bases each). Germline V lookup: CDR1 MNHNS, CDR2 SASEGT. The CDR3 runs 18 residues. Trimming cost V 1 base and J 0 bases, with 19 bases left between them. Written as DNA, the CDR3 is TGTGCCAGCAGTGAAGAATTTTATGGGTCAGGGAGCTCCTACGAGCAGTACTTC. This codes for CASSEEFYGSGSSYEQYF.

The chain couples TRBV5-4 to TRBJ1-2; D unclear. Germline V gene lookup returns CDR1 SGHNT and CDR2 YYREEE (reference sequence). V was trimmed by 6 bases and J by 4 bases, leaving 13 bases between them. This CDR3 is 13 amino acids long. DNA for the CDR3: TGTGCCAGCACCCCCGGGGAGGTCTATGGCTACACCTTC. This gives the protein CASTPGEVYGYTF.

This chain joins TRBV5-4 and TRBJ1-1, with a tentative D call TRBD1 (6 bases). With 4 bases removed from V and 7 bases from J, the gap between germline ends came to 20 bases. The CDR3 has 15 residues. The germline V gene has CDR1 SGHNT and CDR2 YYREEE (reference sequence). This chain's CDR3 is CASSPRGGLKNEAFF. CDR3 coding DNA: TGTGCCAGCAGCCCCCGGGGGGGGCTCAAGAATGAAGCTTTCTTT.

The CDR3 nucleotides are TGTGCCAGCAGCTTATCCGGGGCAAATCCCAATCAGCCCCAGCATTTT. Translation gives CASSLSGANPNQPQHF. The J gene is TRBJ1-5, the V gene TRBV7-2; D might be TRBD1 (5 bases). The V gene lost 2 bases and the J gene lost 3 bases, with 14 bases spanning the gap. CDR3 length: 16 residues. Germline loops: CDR1 SGHTA, CDR2 FQGNSA.

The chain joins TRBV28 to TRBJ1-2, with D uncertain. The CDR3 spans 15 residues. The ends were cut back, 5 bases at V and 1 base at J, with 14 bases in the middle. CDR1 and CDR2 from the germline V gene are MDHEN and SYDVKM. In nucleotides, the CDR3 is TGTGCCAGCAGTATCGCACCGACAAATAACTATGGCTACACCTTC. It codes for CASSIAPTNNYGYTF.

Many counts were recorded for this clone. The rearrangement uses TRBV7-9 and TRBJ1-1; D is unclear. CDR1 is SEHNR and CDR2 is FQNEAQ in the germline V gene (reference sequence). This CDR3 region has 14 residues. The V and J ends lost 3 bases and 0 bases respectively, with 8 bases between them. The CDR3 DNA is TGTGCCAGCAGCTTGTCAGGCATGAACACTGAAGCTTTCTTT. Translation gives CASSLSGMNTEAFF.

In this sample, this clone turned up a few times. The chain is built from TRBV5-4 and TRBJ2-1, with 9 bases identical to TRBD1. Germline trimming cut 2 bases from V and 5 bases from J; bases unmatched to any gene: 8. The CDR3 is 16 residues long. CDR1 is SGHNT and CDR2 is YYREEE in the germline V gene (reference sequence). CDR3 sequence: CASSFGVRDRDNEQFF. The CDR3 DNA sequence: TGTGCCAGCAGCTTTGGAGTAAGGGACAGGGACAATGAGCAGTTCTTC.

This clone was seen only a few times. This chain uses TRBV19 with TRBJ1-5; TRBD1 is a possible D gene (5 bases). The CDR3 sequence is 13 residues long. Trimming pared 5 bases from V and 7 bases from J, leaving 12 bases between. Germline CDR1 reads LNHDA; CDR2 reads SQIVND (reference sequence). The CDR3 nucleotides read TGTGCCAGTAGTGGGACGAAAGGACAGCCCCAGCATTTT. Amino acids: CASSGTKGQPQHF. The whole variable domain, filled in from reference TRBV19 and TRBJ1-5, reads DGGITQSPKYLFRKEGQNVTLSCEQNLNHDAMYWYRQDPGQGLRLIYYSQIVNDFQKGDIAEGYSVSREKKESFPLTVTSAQKNPTAFYLCASSGTKGQPQHFGDGTRLSIL.

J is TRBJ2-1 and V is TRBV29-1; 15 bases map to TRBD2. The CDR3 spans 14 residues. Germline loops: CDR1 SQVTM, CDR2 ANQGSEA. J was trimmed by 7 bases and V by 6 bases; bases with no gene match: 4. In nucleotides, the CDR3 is TGCAGCGTGCCCGGGACTAGCGGGAGGAATGAGCAGTTCTTC. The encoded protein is CSVPGTSGRNEQFF.

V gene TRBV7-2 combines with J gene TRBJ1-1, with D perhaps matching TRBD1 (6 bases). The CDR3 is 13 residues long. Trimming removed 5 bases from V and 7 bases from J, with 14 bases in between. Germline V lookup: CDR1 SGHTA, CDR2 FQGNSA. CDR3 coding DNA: TGTGCCAGCAGCAAGGGGGGACGTCATGAAGCTTTCTTT. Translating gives CASSKGGRHEAFF.

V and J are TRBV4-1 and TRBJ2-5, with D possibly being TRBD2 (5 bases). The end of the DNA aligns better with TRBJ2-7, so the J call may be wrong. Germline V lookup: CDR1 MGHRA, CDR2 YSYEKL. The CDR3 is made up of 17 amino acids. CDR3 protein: CASSQNQERISSYEQYF. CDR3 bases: TGCGCCAGCAGCCAAAACCAGGAGCGGATCAGCTCCTACGAGCAGTACTTC.

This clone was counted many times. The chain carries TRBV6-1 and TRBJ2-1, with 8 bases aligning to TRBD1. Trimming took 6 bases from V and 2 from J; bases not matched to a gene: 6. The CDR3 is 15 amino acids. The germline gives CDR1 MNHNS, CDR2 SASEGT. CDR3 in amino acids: CASSRTGNPYNEQFF. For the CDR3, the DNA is TGTGCCAGCAGCCGGACAGGGAACCCCTACAATGAGCAGTTCTTC.

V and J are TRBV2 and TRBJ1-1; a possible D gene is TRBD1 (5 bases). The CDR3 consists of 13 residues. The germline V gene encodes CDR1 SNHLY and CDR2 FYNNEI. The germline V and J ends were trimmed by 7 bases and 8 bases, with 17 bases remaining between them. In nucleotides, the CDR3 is TGTGCCAGCATCATAATGGGACTACCCGAAGCTTTCTTT. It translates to CASIIMGLPEAFF.

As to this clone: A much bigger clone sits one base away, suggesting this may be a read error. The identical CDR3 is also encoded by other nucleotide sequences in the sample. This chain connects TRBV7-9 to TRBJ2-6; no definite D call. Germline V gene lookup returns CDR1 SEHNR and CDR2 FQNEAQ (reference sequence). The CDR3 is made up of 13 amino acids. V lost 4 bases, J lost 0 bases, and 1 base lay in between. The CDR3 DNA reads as TGTGCCAGCAGCTCCTCTGGGGCCAACGTCCTGACTTTC. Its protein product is CASSSSGANVLTF. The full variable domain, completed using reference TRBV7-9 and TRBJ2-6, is DTGVSQNPRHKITKRGQNVTFRCDPISEHNRLYWYRQTLGQGPEFLTYFQNEAQLEKSRLLSDRFSAERPKGSFSTLEIQRTEQGDSAMYLCASSSSGANVLTFGAGSRLTVL.

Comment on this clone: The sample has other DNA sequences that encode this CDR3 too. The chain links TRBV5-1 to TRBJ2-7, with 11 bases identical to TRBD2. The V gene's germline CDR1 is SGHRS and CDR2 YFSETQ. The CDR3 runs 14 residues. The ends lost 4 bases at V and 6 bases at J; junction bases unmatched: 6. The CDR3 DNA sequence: TGCGCCAGCAGCCCCGGGACTAGCGGCGTCGAGCAGTACTTC. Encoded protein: CASSPGTSGVEQYF.

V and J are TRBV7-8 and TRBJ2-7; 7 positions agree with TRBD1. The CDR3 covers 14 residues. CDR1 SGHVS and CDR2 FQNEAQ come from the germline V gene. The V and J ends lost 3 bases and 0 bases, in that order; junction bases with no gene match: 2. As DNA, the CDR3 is TGTGCCAGCAGCTTGGGGACAGTCTCCTACGAGCAGTACTTC. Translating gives CASSLGTVSYEQYF.

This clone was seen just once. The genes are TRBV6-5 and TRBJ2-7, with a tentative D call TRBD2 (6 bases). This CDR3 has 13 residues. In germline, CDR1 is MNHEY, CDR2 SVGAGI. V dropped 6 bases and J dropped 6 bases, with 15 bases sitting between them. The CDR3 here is CASRKSSVPEQYF. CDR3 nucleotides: TGTGCCAGCAGGAAATCTAGCGTCCCCGAGCAGTACTTC.

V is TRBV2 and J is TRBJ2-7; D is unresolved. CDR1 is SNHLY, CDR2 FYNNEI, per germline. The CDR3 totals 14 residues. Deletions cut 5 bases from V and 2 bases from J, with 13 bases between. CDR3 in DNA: TGTGCCAGCAGTTCGGGCACGCTTACCTACGAGCAGTACTTC. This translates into CASSSGTLTYEQYF.

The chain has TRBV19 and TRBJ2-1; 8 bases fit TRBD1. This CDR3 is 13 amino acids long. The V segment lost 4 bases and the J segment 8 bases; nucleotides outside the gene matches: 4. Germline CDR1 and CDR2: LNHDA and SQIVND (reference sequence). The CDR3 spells CASSRQGSDEQFF. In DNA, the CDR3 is TGTGCCAGTAGTAGACAGGGGTCCGATGAGCAGTTCTTC.

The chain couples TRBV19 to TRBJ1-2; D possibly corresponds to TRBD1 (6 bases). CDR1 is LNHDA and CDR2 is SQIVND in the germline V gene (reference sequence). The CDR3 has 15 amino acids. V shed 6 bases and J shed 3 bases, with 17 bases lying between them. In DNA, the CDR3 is TGTGCCAGTAGAAACTCACAGGGACCCCACTATGGCTACACCTTC. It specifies CASRNSQGPHYGYTF.

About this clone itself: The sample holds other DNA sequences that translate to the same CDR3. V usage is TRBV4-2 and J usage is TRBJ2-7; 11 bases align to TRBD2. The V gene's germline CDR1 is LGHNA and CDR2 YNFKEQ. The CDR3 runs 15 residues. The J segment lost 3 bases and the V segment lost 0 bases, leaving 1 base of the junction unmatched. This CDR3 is CASSQEGTSGYEQYF. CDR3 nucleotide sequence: TGTGCCAGCAGCCAAGAAGGGACTAGCGGCTACGAGCAGTACTTC.